This T cell receptor beta chain was profiled in a study of blood T cell repertoires in COVID-19. At the level of the study: Samples of COVID-19 (acute and convalescent) were obtained from the United States, Italy and Spain.

V lost 3 bases, J lost 0 bases, and 14 bases lay in between. There are 16 residues in the CDR3. Per germline, CDR1 MDHEN and CDR2 SYDVKM. Under the authors' procedure: By means of reference gene primer amplification, nucleated cell counts were estimated. Repertoires were generated with immunoSEQ multiplex PCR, while TCRdb's copy carries only in-frame clones and drops some. The DNA gave D and trimming, while V, J and clone size come from that table. The sample records about 250,000 clones, 70% to 90% being singletons. This receptor was obtained from a man aged 18 to 35 with active or convalescent COVID-19. Sequenced sample: peripheral blood. V is TRBV28 and J is TRBJ2-5; perhaps TRBD2 as D (5 bases). The CDR3: CASSFIGREDQETQYF. CDR3 DNA sequence: TGTGCCAGCAGTTTTATTGGGAGAGAGGACCAAGAGACCCAGTACTTC.